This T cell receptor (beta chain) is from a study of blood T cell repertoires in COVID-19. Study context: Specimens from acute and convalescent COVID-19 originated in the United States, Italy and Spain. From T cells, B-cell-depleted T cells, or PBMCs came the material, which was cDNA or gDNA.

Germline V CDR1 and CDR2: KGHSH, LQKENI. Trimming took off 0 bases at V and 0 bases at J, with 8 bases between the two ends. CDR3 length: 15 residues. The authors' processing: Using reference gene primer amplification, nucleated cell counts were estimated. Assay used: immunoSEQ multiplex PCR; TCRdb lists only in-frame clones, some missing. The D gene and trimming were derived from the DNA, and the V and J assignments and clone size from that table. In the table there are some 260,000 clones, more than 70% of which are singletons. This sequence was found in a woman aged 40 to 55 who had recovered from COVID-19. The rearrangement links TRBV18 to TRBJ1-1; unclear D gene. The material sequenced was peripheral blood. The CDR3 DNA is TGTGCCAGCTCACCACCCCCTACCCTGAACACTGAAGCTTTCTTT. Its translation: CASSPPPTLNTEAFF.